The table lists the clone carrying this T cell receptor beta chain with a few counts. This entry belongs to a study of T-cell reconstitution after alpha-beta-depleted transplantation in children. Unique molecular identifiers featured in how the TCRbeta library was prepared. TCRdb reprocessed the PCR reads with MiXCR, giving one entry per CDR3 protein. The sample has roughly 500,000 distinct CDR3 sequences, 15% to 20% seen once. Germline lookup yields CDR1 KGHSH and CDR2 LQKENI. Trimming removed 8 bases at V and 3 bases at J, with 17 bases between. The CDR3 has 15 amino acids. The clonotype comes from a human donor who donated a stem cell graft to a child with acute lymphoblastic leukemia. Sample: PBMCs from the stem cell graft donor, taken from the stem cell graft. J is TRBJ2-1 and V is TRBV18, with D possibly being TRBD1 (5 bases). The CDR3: CASTSVDTLYNEQFF. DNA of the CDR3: TGTGCCAGCACGTCGGTGGACACACTCTACAATGAGCAGTTCTTC.